These 24 T cell receptor beta chains share one sample of origin, sequenced in a study of shared clonotypes between healthy human individuals (dated by TCRdb to 2020 to 2021). The library was prepared using the immunoSEQ multiplex PCR assay. Drawn from immuneACCESS, this table holds only the in-frame rearrangements with V and J called that TCRdb kept. Clones are partly lost; checked studies trace under half to an unresolved V gene and leave the rest unexplained. For this sample there are around 1.9 million clones; around 93% appear just once. The ten largest clones represent under 2% of the sample. CD8 naive samples consisted of CD45RO-negative cells that were positively selected for CCR7, yielding a CD45RA+CCR7+ population without TemRA cells. Sequenced sample: naive CD8+ T cells from PBMCs. Taken with the paper, the label for cell subset or site translates to: CD45RA+CCR7+. These receptors were collected from a man aged 18 to 35 in good health. Some clones in this sample may be carry-over from other donors' samples.

This chain uses TRBV7-2 with TRBJ1-4; 8 nucleotides agree with TRBD1. Germline V gives CDR1 SGHTA, CDR2 FQGNSA. The CDR3 sequence is 16 residues long. V was clipped by 3 bases and J by 5 bases; unmatched bases: 8. The CDR3 DNA reads TGTGCCAGCAGCTTCCCAACAGGGGGAGGGAATGAAAAACTGTTTTTT. Amino acid sequence: CASSFPTGGGNEKLFF.

In DNA, the CDR3 is TGTGCCAGCAGCTTAGGTTTAGGGCTGCAATACGAGCAGTACTTC. It yields the protein CASSLGLGLQYEQYF. The chain joins TRBV7-8 to TRBJ2-7; D is unclear. The CDR3 contains 15 residues. Germline V gives CDR1 SGHVS, CDR2 FQNEAQ. V was cut by 1 base and J by 4 bases, with 14 bases left in between. The variable domain in full, completed from reference TRBV7-8 and TRBJ2-7, reads GAGVSQSPRYKVAKRGQDVALRCDPISGHVSLFWYQQALGQGPEFLTYFQNEAQLDKSGLPSDRFFAERPEGSVSTLKIQRTQQEDSAVYLCASSLGLGLQYEQYFGPGTRLTVT.

The rearrangement joins TRBV15 to TRBJ2-7, with TRBD1 matching over 8 bases. The junction had 8 bases not matched to a gene; V was cut back by 1 base and J by 0 bases. Germline lookup yields CDR1 LNHNV and CDR2 YYDKDF (reference sequence). The CDR3 length is 17 residues. In DNA, the CDR3 is TGTGCCACCAGCAGAGGGACAGGGCCATCCAGCTCCTACGAGCAGTACTTC. It codes for CATSRGTGPSSSYEQYF.

V and J are TRBV28 and TRBJ2-1; D is ambiguous. This CDR3 has 11 amino acids. V lost 5 bases to trimming and J lost 9 bases, with 8 bases between them. The germline V gene has CDR1 MDHEN and CDR2 SYDVKM. CDR3 nucleotide sequence: TGTGCCAGCAGTGGAGCCGGTGAGCAGTTCTTC. This codes for CASSGAGEQFF.

The rearrangement uses TRBV12-1 and TRBJ2-7; TRBD2 is the table's D call and was not checked against the DNA. TRBV12-1 is deemed a pseudogene. The CDR3 is 16 residues long. The CDR3 is CASSFAPSGSPYEQYF. In DNA form, the CDR3 reads TGTGCCAGCAGCTTTGCGCCCAGCGGGAGTCCCTACGAGCAGTACTTC.

V is TRBV6-6 and J is TRBJ2-6; D perhaps matches TRBD2 (5 bases). Trimming took off 8 bases at V and 0 bases at J, with 8 bases between the two ends. The CDR3 totals 14 residues. Germline-derived CDR1 and CDR2 are MNHNY and SVGAGI (reference sequence). CDR3 sequence reads: CASPSRSGANVLTF. The DNA of the CDR3 is TGTGCCAGCCCTAGCCGCTCTGGGGCCAACGTCCTGACTTTC.

V usage is TRBV15 and J usage is TRBJ2-3, with D maybe TRBD1 (5 bases). CDR3 length: 14 amino acids. Trimming stripped 0 bases from V and 5 bases from J, with 9 bases between. Germline V gene lookup returns CDR1 LNHNV and CDR2 YYDKDF (reference sequence). The CDR3 region is CATSREQVVDTQYF. The CDR3, as DNA: TGTGCCACCAGCAGAGAACAGGTAGTAGATACGCAGTATTTT.

CDR3 loop: CATEGARSGSYNEQFF. CDR3 nucleotide sequence: TGTGCCACCGAGGGGGCGAGGAGCGGGTCTTACAATGAGCAGTTCTTC. The genes are TRBV2 and TRBJ2-1; D possibly corresponds to TRBD1 (7 bases). This CDR3 has 16 amino acids. The V gene lost 10 bases and the J gene lost 4 bases, with 23 bases spanning the gap. Germline CDR1 SNHLY, CDR2 FYNNEI.

The chain recombines TRBV28 with TRBJ2-7; D possibly corresponds to TRBD1 (6 bases). The CDR3 runs 15 residues. V shed 6 bases and J shed 1 base, with 16 bases lying between them. Germline loops: CDR1 MDHEN, CDR2 SYDVKM. CDR3 region: CASRPTGSRSYEQYF. The CDR3 region has the DNA TGTGCCAGCAGACCTACAGGGAGCAGATCCTACGAGCAGTACTTC.

CDR3 residues: CASSHTGPGDNEQFF. The CDR3 DNA is TGTGCCAGCAGTCACACAGGGCCAGGGGACAATGAGCAGTTCTTC. V and J are TRBV6-5 and TRBJ2-1, with a possible D match to TRBD1 (6 bases). V lost 5 bases and J 5 bases, leaving 16 bases between the germline ends. CDR1 and CDR2 (germline): MNHEY, SVGAGI. This CDR3 is 15 amino acids long.

This clone was picked up one time. The rearrangement joins TRBV28 to TRBJ1-4, with a tentative D call TRBD1 (5 bases). V was shortened by 3 bases and J by 8 bases, with 16 bases between the two germline ends. CDR3 size: 15 residues. Germline CDR1 is MDHEN and CDR2 is SYDVKM. The CDR3 sequence is CASSLFTGAGEKLFF. The CDR3 nucleotides read TGTGCCAGCAGTTTGTTCACCGGGGCGGGGGAAAAACTGTTTTTT.

The rearrangement joins TRBV7-8 to TRBJ2-5; TRBD2 aligns across 7 bases. CDR3 length: 15 amino acids. The trim removed 3 bases at V and 5 bases at J, leaving 9 bases unmatched. CDR1 and CDR2 from the germline V gene are SGHVS and FQNEAQ. As DNA, the CDR3 is TGTGCCAGCAGCTTCGGAGCGGGATCGGGGGAGACCCAGTACTTC. Translated, it gives CASSFGAGSGETQYF. Filled out from reference TRBV7-8 and TRBJ2-5, the complete variable domain reads GAGVSQSPRYKVAKRGQDVALRCDPISGHVSLFWYQQALGQGPEFLTYFQNEAQLDKSGLPSDRFFAERPEGSVSTLKIQRTQQEDSAVYLCASSFGAGSGETQYFGPGTRLLVL.

The chain combines TRBV6-5 with TRBJ1-2, with D uncertain. Germline V gene data show CDR1 as MNHEY and CDR2 as SVGAGI. V dropped 3 bases and J dropped 4 bases, with 9 bases sitting between them. This CDR3 has 13 residues. The CDR3 nucleotides are TGTGCCAGCAGTTATCGAAGCTCCTATGGCTACACCTTC. This sequence encodes CASSYRSSYGYTF.

J is TRBJ2-7 and V is TRBV27, with a possible D match to TRBD2 (6 bases). From germline, CDR1 is MNHEY and CDR2 SMNVEV (reference sequence). There are 15 residues in the CDR3. V lost 1 base, J lost 2 bases, and 12 bases lay in between. The CDR3 is CASSLFAGPPYEQYF. Written as DNA, the CDR3 is TGTGCCAGCAGTTTATTTGCGGGGCCTCCCTACGAGCAGTACTTC.

The chain links TRBV7-2 to TRBJ2-7; 9 nucleotides agree with TRBD1. V lost 0 bases, J lost 3 bases, and 3 bases stayed unmatched. From germline, CDR1 is SGHTA and CDR2 FQGNSA. The CDR3 is 15 amino acids. The CDR3, as DNA: TGTGCCAGCAGCTTAGCTTGGGACAGGGTCTACGAGCAGTACTTC. As protein: CASSLAWDRVYEQYF.

This chain connects TRBV19 to TRBJ2-1; D unresolved. There are 15 residues in the CDR3. V was clipped by 0 bases and J by 2 bases, with 8 bases between them. CDR1 and CDR2 from the germline V gene are LNHDA and SQIVND (reference sequence). The CDR3 nucleotides are TGTGCCAGTAGTATAGAACTTAACCCCTACAATGAGCAGTTCTTC. It yields the protein CASSIELNPYNEQFF.

The chain has TRBV6-1 and TRBJ1-5, with D maybe TRBD1 (5 bases). This CDR3 has 18 residues. V was cut by 1 base and J by 7 bases, with 23 bases left in between. Germline CDR1 and CDR2: MNHNS and SASEGT. The CDR3 bases are TGTGCCAGCAGTGAAGGGATGGATAGTACAGGTCCCCACCAGCCCCAGCATTTT. It specifies CASSEGMDSTGPHQPQHF.

The chain has TRBV7-2 and TRBJ2-7; TRBD2 matches at 12 bases. Germline loops: CDR1 SGHTA, CDR2 FQGNSA. Trimming removed 1 base from V and 6 bases from J; junction bases left unmatched: 7. The CDR3 loop spans 16 amino acids. The CDR3 sequence: CASSLVGLAGGFEQYF. DNA for the CDR3: TGTGCCAGCAGCTTAGTAGGTCTAGCGGGAGGGTTCGAGCAGTACTTC.

The chain is built from TRBV27 and TRBJ1-1; 11 nucleotides agree with TRBD1. CDR1 is MNHEY, CDR2 SMNVEV, per germline (reference sequence). The CDR3 loop spans 15 amino acids. The trim removed 4 bases at V and 5 bases at J, leaving 6 bases unmatched. The CDR3 spells CASSSLGTGGTEAFF. The CDR3 DNA follows: TGTGCCAGCAGTTCCCTAGGGACAGGGGGGACTGAAGCTTTCTTT.

The gene calls are TRBV5-6 and TRBJ2-5; D gene ambiguous. Gene TRBJ2-7 matches the end of the DNA better, so the J call may be wrong. The CDR3 has 14 residues. CDR1 is SGHDT and CDR2 is YYEEEE in the germline V gene. The CDR3 reads CASSFGGSFYEQYF. CDR3 DNA: TGTGCCAGCAGCTTTGGCGGATCCTTTTACGAGCAGTACTTC.

The count of this clone is one. This rearrangement joins TRBV27 to TRBJ1-5, with D perhaps TRBD1 (5 bases). Germline V lookup: CDR1 MNHEY, CDR2 SMNVEV (reference sequence). The CDR3 loop spans 17 amino acids. V gave up 3 bases and J gave up 3 bases, with 18 bases separating them. CDR3 DNA sequence: TGTGCCAGCAGTTTGATGGGGACGGTCGGGACCAATCAGCCCCAGCATTTT. The encoded protein is CASSLMGTVGTNQPQHF.

V gene TRBV7-9 combines with J gene TRBJ2-7, with 10 bases aligning to TRBD2. The germline V gene has CDR1 SEHNR and CDR2 FQNEAQ (reference sequence). The trim removed 6 bases at V and 0 bases at J, leaving 5 bases unmatched. This CDR3 is 15 amino acids long. CDR3 in DNA: TGTGCCAGCAGGCGACTAGCGGGTCCCTCCTACGAGCAGTACTTC. This translates into CASRRLAGPSYEQYF.

The sample holds one count of this clone. The genes are TRBV27 and TRBJ1-2, with unresolved D. Trimming took off 3 bases at V and 0 bases at J, with 8 bases between the two ends. Germline V lookup: CDR1 MNHEY, CDR2 SMNVEV (reference sequence). The CDR3 totals 14 residues. The CDR3 nucleotides read TGTGCCAGCAGTTTCGGCCAAGCTAACTATGGCTACACCTTC. Translation: CASSFGQANYGYTF.

The chain has TRBV10-3 and TRBJ2-1, with D possibly called TRBD1 or TRBD2 (5 bases each). Germline V gene data show CDR1 as ENHRY and CDR2 as SYGVKD. V lost 1 base and J 7 bases, leaving 11 bases between the germline ends. The CDR3 covers 14 residues. CDR3 bases: TGTGCCATCAGTGAGTTGCTAGGGGAGAATGAGCAGTTCTTC. Its protein product is CAISELLGENEQFF.